These 9 T cell receptor beta chains were all obtained from the same sample, sequenced in a study of T cells in Graves' hyperthyroidism and ophthalmopathy. Amplified TCR beta CDR3 regions came from RNA transcripts. In the first-round RT-PCR of the TCR CDR3, the HTBI primer set was used. TCRdb reprocessed the multiplex PCR reads via MiXCR and lists one record per CDR3 protein. The sample records about 260,000 distinct CDR3 sequences, around 20% being singletons. The material sequenced was blood. These receptors were obtained from a man aged 25-45 years with Graves' ophthalmopathy.

This clonotype was detected many times. The chain uses TRBV3-1 and TRBJ2-5; D is undetermined. The ends were cut back, 1 base at V and 5 bases at J, with 17 bases in the middle. From germline, CDR1 is LGHDT and CDR2 YNNKEL (reference sequence). The length of the CDR3 is 16 residues. The CDR3 sequence: CASSQGTLGHGETQYF. In nucleotides, the CDR3 is TGTGCCAGCAGCCAAGGTACTCTCGGGCACGGGGAGACCCAGTACTTC.

With respect to this clonotype: This may arise from a read error, as a much more abundant clone is one base away. V is TRBV11-2 and J is TRBJ2-7; D unresolved. Germline loops: CDR1 SGHAT, CDR2 FQNNGV. CDR3 length equals 15 residues. V was trimmed by 2 bases and J by 0 bases, leaving 11 bases between them. This CDR3 reads CASSLPQVSSYEQYF. The CDR3 DNA reads as TGTGCCAGCAGCTTACCTCAGGTTAGCTCCTACGAGCAGTACTTC. Complete variable domain (other parts from reference TRBV11-2 and TRBJ2-7): EAGVAQSPRYKIIEKRQSVAFWCNPISGHATLYWYQQILGQGPKLLIQFQNNGVVDDSQLPKDRFSAERLKGVDSTLKIQPAKLEDSAVYLCASSLPQVSSYEQYFGPGTRLTVT.

This clonotype was observed at least ten times. The chain is built from TRBV2 and TRBJ2-1; TRBD2 aligns across 9 bases. CDR3 length: 14 amino acids. With 5 bases clipped from V and 4 bases from J, the junction kept 3 bases outside the gene matches. The germline gives CDR1 SNHLY, CDR2 FYNNEI. The DNA for the CDR3 is TGTGCCAGCAGTATGGCGGGAGGGTACAATGAGCAGTTCTTC. Residues: CASSMAGGYNEQFF.

This clonotype was recorded at least ten times. This rearrangement joins TRBV2 to TRBJ2-7; the match to TRBD2 covers 7 bases. CDR3 length equals 15 residues. Germline trimming cut 11 bases from V and 6 bases from J; bases unmatched to any gene: 19. The germline CDR1 and CDR2 sequences are SNHLY and FYNNEI. DNA for the CDR3: TGTGCCTCCTCGATGGGGGGGAGCGGGATGGCCGAGCAGTACTTC. Translated, it gives CASSMGGSGMAEQYF.

The gene calls are TRBV24-1 and TRBJ1-2; tentative D call: TRBD1 (5 bases). V was cut by 6 bases and J by 5 bases, with 15 bases left in between. Germline lookup yields CDR1 KGHDR and CDR2 SFDVKD. The CDR3 consists of 14 residues. As DNA, the CDR3 is TGTGCCACCAGTCCAGAATCCAGGGCGTATGGCTACACCTTC. Translation gives CATSPESRAYGYTF.

This chain connects TRBV6-1 to TRBJ1-1; 10 bases are shared with TRBD1. The CDR3 is 17 amino acids. Trimming at V came to 5 bases and at J to 3 bases, leaving 12 bases not matched to a gene. Looked up from germline, CDR1 is MNHNS and CDR2 is SASEGT. The CDR3 sequence: CASSQPRGQGGYTEAFF. In nucleotides, the CDR3 is TGTGCCAGCAGTCAACCCCGCGGACAGGGGGGGTACACTGAAGCTTTCTTT.

This clonotype was seen at least ten times. The chain is built from TRBV11-3 and TRBJ2-3, with 7 bases matching TRBD1. CDR3 size: 15 residues. The junction had 4 bases not matched to a gene; V was cut back by 1 base and J by 3 bases. Germline values: CDR1 SGHNT, CDR2 YENEEA. CDR3 amino acids: CASSLGGGRTDTQYF. In nucleotides, the CDR3 is TGTGCCAGCAGCTTAGGAGGGGGCAGGACAGATACGCAGTATTTT.

This clonotype was observed a few times. The chain carries TRBV29-1 and TRBJ2-1; D tentatively reads TRBD1 or TRBD2 (6 bases each). Per germline, CDR1 SQVTM and CDR2 ANQGSEA. Trimming took off 5 bases at V and 5 bases at J, with 10 bases between the two ends. CDR3 length: 12 amino acids. In DNA form, the CDR3 reads TGCAGCGTTCCAAGGGGGGACAATGAGCAGTTCTTC. This encodes CSVPRGDNEQFF.

This clonotype was detected many times. CDR3 protein: CASSWRTSYEQYF. CDR3 in DNA: TGTGCCAGCAGCTGGAGGACATCCTACGAGCAGTACTTC. V usage is TRBV11-3 and J usage is TRBJ2-7; possibly TRBD1 or TRBD2 for D (5 bases each). Trimming cost V 4 bases and J 1 base, with 8 bases left between them. CDR3 length equals 13 residues. Germline V gene data show CDR1 as SGHNT and CDR2 as YENEEA.